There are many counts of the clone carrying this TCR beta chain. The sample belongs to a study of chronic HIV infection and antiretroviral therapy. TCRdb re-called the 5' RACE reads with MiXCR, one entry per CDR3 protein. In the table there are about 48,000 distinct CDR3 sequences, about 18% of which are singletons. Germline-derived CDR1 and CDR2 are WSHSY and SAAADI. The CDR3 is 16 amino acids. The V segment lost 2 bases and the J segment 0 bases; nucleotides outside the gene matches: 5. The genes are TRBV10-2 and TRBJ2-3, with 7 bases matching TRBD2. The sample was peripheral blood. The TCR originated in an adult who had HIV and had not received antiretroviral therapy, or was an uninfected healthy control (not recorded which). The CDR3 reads CASSEPSGPSTDTQYF. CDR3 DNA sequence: TGCGCCAGCAGTGAGCCTAGCGGACCTAGCACAGATACGCAGTATTTT.